This TCR beta chain was obtained from a study of regulatory T cells in long-lasting Graves disease (dated by TCRdb to the early 2020s). Context from the whole study: Persistent Graves' disease was defined as antithyroid drug treatment for over 5 years with persistently positive TSH receptor autoantibodies. A total of roughly 35 samples underwent TCR sequencing: approximately 13 from persistent and roughly 20 from newly diagnosed Graves' disease patients. Peripheral blood TCR sequencing and RNA sequencing compared persistent Graves' disease patients with newly diagnosed Graves' disease patients. The study took place in China and was registered as a clinical trial. Antithyroid drugs had been taken for about 10.3 years on average by persistent Graves' disease patients in the clinical cohort. What the study reported, not specific to this receptor: The authors acknowledged the small sample size as a limitation that may reduce accuracy. A larger number of public clonotypes was shared among persistent patients (approximately 3,000) than among newly diagnosed patients (about 990). Only peripheral blood was studied, because thyroid tissue, the primary lesion, was inaccessible. Lower TCR Shannon entropy and fewer highly expanded clones were observed in persistent Graves' disease patients than in newly diagnosed patients, which suggested clonal expansion. Only the TCR beta chain was sequenced and analyzed. TRBV28, TRBJ1-2 and TRBJ2-5 were preferentially used in persistent disease, while TRBV20-1 and TRBJ2-1 were favored in newly diagnosed disease.

CDR1 and CDR2 (KGHDR, SFDVKD) derive from the germline V gene. The CDR3 covers 11 residues, taking in both the cysteine and the phenylalanine. Only the CDR3 region is kept as DNA, spanning 33 bases read in frame from base 1. V and J are truncated by 3 bases and 4 bases respectively, leaving an intervening sequence of 3 bases. This clonotype occurred many times. The antigen it recognizes is unknown. Base qualities are missing; no much larger clone stands one base away. This specimen's time point label, per the study, means: persistent/refractory GD, antithyroid drugs over 5 years with positive TRAb. For both TCR sequencing and RNA sequencing, RNA was extracted from PBMCs in TRIzol. The diagnosis of Graves' disease followed American Thyroid Association guidelines. Patients were recruited from an endocrinology department in Xi'an, China. From each patient, around 9.3 milliliters of peripheral blood was collected into an EDTA anticoagulant tube. Ficoll Paque Plus density gradient separation was used to isolate PBMCs, and no further T cell sorting was done. An Agilent 2100 Bioanalyzer and agarose gel were used to assess RNA quality, and a NanoDrop 2000 was used to measure RNA concentration.

Library construction relied on multiplex PCR. TCRdb lists the instrument as Illumina HiSeq 4000. TCR beta libraries were built with iRepertoire HTBI primers and Arm-PCR amplification of CDR3 regions. Gel purification was performed on PCR products prior to sequencing. Per the original workflow: Gene usage analysis of CDR3 amino acid clonotypes relied on the roughly 58 TRBV and fewer than 15 TRBJ segments identified across samples. COPE and FqMerger were used to merge the filtered high-quality paired reads into contigs. Contigs were aligned with BLAST to IMGT TRBV, TRBD and TRBJ reference genes, and CDR3 was defined per IMGT. Any clonotype with a frequency above 0.1% was counted as a highly expanded clone. Shannon entropy served as the measure of repertoire diversity, while the Gini coefficient captured V-J evenness. A clonotype was considered public if more than one individual shared it. The public reads were reanalyzed by TCRdb: fastp trimming at Q25, MiXCR alignment, in-frame beta chains only. Identical CDR3 protein sequences are pooled into one entry, listed with their most common genes and DNA. TCRdb's processing, not the authors', yielded these V and J calls. The sample includes roughly 470,000 distinct CDR3 sequences, with about a fifth observed a single time. Jointly, the top ten make up 7.8% of the sample.

The V and J segments used are TRBV24-1 and TRBJ2-7, with an unclear D gene assignment. The sequence came from a female donor with Graves disease. Sequenced here: peripheral blood mononuclear cells (PBMCs), sampled when the disease was refractory, from a patient treated with antithyroid drugs. CDR3 loop: CATSDGYEQYF. In nucleotides, the sequence is TGTGCCACCAGTGATGGATACGAGCAGTACTTC.